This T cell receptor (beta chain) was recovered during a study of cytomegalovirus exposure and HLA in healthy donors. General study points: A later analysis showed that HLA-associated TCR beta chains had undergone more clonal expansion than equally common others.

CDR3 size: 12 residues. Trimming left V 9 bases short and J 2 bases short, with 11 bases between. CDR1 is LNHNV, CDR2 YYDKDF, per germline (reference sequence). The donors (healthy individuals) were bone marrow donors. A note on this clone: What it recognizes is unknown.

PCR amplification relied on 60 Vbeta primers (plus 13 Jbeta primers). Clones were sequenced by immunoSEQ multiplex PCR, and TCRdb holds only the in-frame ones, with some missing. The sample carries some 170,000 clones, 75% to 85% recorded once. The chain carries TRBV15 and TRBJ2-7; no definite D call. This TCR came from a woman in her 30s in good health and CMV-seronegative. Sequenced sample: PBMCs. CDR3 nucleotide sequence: TGTGCCACTCAGAGGCGACCCTACGAGCAGTACTTC. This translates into CATQRRPYEQYF.